This T cell receptor (beta chain) was captured in a study of blood T cells in healthy people across ages. A J-beta primer mix and a sample-barcoded 5' primer were used in a second PCR of roughly 6 to 11 cycles. At least 3 million CDR3-containing paired-end reads were obtained per sample. TCRdb reprocessed the 5' RACE reads with MiXCR, giving one entry per CDR3 protein. This sample has about 560,000 distinct CDR3 sequences, with about a quarter found just once. These same data were also listed under a study on T cells of mothers and their children.

The sequenced sample consisted of blood. This receptor was obtained from a boy younger than 10 in good health.

CDR3 amino acids: CASSSGGTSGGQETQYF. In DNA, the CDR3 is TGCGCCAGCAGCTCCGGCGGGACTAGCGGGGGCCAAGAGACCCAGTACTTC. The V gene is TRBV5-1, the J gene TRBJ2-5; 14 positions agree with TRBD2. V lost 3 bases and J lost 1; bases outside the gene matches: 5. Germline lookup yields CDR1 SGHRS and CDR2 YFSETQ. There are 17 residues in the CDR3.